This TCR beta chain was identified during a study of cytomegalovirus exposure and HLA in healthy donors. The PCR contained 60 Vbeta and 13 Jbeta primers. Some clones are missing from TCRdb's copy, which holds only in-frame ones; the method was immunoSEQ multiplex PCR. The sample lists roughly 65,000 clones; about four fifths were seen once. Trimming took off 5 bases at V and 3 bases at J, with 10 bases between the two ends. In germline, CDR1 is SGHTA, CDR2 FQGTGA. The CDR3 totals 13 residues. This clonotype originated in a woman in her twenties or thirties in good health and CMV-seronegative. Sequenced material: PBMCs. This rearrangement joins TRBV7-3 to TRBJ1-1; TRBD1 is a possible D gene (5 bases). For the CDR3, the DNA is TGTGCCAGCAGCCCCCGGGGGGACACTGAAGCTTTCTTT. This translates into CASSPRGDTEAFF.